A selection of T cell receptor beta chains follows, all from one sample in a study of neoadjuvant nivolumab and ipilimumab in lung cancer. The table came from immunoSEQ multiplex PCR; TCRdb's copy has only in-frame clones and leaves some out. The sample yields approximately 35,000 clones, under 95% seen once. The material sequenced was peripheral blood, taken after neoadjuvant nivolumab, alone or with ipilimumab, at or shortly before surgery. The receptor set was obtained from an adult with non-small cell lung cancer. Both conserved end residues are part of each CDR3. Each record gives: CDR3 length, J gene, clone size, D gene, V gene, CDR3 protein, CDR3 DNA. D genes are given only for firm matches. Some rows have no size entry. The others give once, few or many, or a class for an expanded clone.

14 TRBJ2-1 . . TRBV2 CASSSDSSDNEQFF TGTGCCAGCAGCTCCGACTCTAGCGACAATGAGCAGTTCTTC
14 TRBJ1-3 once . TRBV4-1 CASSQERAGNTIYF TGCGCCAGCAGCCAAGAGAGGGCTGGAAACACCATATATTTT
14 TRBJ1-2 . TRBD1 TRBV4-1 CASSQNRGRHGYTF TGCGCCAGCAGCCAGAACAGGGGGCGTCATGGCTACACCTTC
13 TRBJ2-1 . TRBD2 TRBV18 CASSGTSAHEQFF TGTGCCAGCTCAGGGACTAGTGCCCATGAGCAGTTCTTC
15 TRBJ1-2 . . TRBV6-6 CASSYSGGGLNGYTF TGTGCCAGCAGTTACTCTGGGGGGGGTCTGAATGGCTACACCTTC
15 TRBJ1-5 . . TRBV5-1 CASSLSGIPSQPQHF TGCGCCAGCAGCTTGTCCGGGATCCCCAGTCAGCCCCAGCATTTT
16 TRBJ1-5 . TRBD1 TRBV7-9 CASSLGAGGGGQPQHF TGTGCCAGCAGCTTAGGGGCAGGGGGCGGCGGACAGCCCCAGCATTTT
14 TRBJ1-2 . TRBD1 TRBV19 CATQGGLLNYGYTF TGTGCCACCCAGGGGGGCCTGCTAAACTATGGCTACACCTTC
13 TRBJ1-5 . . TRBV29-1 CSVGDQGNQPQHF TGCAGCGTCGGGGATCAGGGCAATCAGCCCCAGCATTTT
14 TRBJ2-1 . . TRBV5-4 CASSRGGPAVEQFF TGTGCCAGCAGCCGTGGAGGTCCCGCCGTTGAGCAGTTCTTC
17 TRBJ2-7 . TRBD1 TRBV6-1 CASSGAGTGEGSYEQYF TGTGCCAGCAGTGGCGCCGGGACAGGTGAAGGGTCCTACGAGCAGTACTTC
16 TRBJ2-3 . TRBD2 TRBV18 CASSGGMLAGTDTQYF TGTGCCAGCTCAGGTGGGATGCTAGCGGGAACAGATACGCAGTATTTT